One sample yielded the 18 T cell receptor beta chains listed below, sequenced in a study of T cells in women clearing cervical HPV infection. Clones were sequenced by immunoSEQ multiplex PCR, and TCRdb holds only the in-frame ones, with some missing. This sample's table reports 15,000 to 20,000 clones. Sequencing was performed on blood buffy coat. These receptors came from a woman aged 18-69 years with a cervical HPV16 infection that either progressed to CIN3+ or cleared (not recorded which).

Worth noting for this clone: Read coverage stops 3 residues before the CDR3 terminus; the germline J gene supplies the remainder. This chain joins TRBV2 and TRBJ2-1, with a weak D call TRBD2 (5 bases). V lost 2 bases and J lost 4, with 12 bases in between. CDR1 is SNHLY, CDR2 FYNNEI, per germline. There are 15 residues in the CDR3. CDR3 sequence: CASSEQGLLYNEQFF. The CDR3 DNA, read in part, is TGTGCCAGCAGTGAACAAGGACTCCTTTACAATGAG.

Points on this clone: The read falls 3 residues short of the CDR3 end, and the missing part is taken from the germline J gene. J is TRBJ2-1 and V is TRBV7-3; a weak D match, TRBD2 (5 bases). The CDR3 has 14 residues. Germline loops: CDR1 SGHTA, CDR2 FQGTGA. Trimming took 2 bases from V and 6 from J, leaving 11 bases between them. The sequenced part of the CDR3 DNA is TGTGCCAGCAGCTTAGGTCCGGACTTCAATGAG. Its translation: CASSLGPDFNE. The entire CDR3 protein reads CASSLGPDFNEQFF.

Concerning this clone itself: The read terminates 3 residues ahead of where the CDR3 ends, so the germline J gene completes it. This chain uses TRBV5-4 with TRBJ1-3, with 7 bases matching TRBD1. Germline V gene lookup returns CDR1 SGHNT and CDR2 YYREEE (reference sequence). V was clipped by 0 bases and J by 1 base; unmatched bases: 4. The CDR3 sequence is 16 residues long. The CDR3 loop reads CASSLANRGSGNTIYF. The CDR3 DNA, read in part, is TGTGCCAGCAGCTTGGCTAACAGGGGTTCTGGAAACACC.

Remarks on this clone: The read terminates 3 residues before the CDR3 end, so the remaining end is supplied by the germline J gene. The chain links TRBV10-3 to TRBJ2-5, with 7 bases fitting TRBD1. Per the germline V gene, CDR1 is ENHRY and CDR2 is SYGVKD. The CDR3 runs 13 residues. V was clipped by 5 bases and J by 4 bases; unmatched bases: 4. The CDR3 region is CAISSDRAETQYF. CDR3 DNA, as far as it was read: TGTGCCATCAGTTCTGACAGGGCAGAGACC.

With regard to this clone: The sequenced fragment ends 3 residues before the CDR3 boundary, so the rest is inferred from the germline J gene. The chain links TRBV5-1 to TRBJ1-1; TRBD1 matches 11 bases. The CDR3 is 15 residues long. The ends lost 4 bases at V and 6 bases at J; junction bases unmatched: 8. CDR1 and CDR2 (germline): SGHRS, YFSETQ. The CDR3: CASSDRTGGASEAFF. Incomplete CDR3 DNA: TGCGCCAGCAGCGATAGGACAGGGGGCGCGTCTGAA.

Remarks on this clone: The CDR3 goes on 3 residues after the read ends, and that part is filled in from the germline J gene. V is TRBV2 and J is TRBJ2-5, with TRBD2 identical over 8 bases. The germline V gene encodes CDR1 SNHLY and CDR2 FYNNEI. J gave up 2 bases and V 5 bases, and 7 bases lay outside the gene matches. This CDR3 spans 15 amino acids. CDR3 bases read: TGTGCCAGCAGTCGATTGACTAGCGCTCAAGAGACC. Its protein product is CASSRLTSAQET. The entire CDR3 is CASSRLTSAQETQYF.

Regarding this clone: The sequence runs out 3 residues before the end of the CDR3; the remainder is reconstructed from the germline J gene. This sequence joins TRBV5-1 and TRBJ1-1, with a possible D match to TRBD1 (6 bases). Trimming left V 4 bases short and J 1 base short, with 17 bases between. CDR3 length equals 16 residues. The germline V gene encodes CDR1 SGHRS and CDR2 YFSETQ. CDR3 residues: CASSPPDRLPNTEAFF. Partial CDR3 DNA: TGCGCCAGCAGCCCCCCCGACAGGCTGCCGAACACTGAA.

The CDR3 DNA, read in part, is TGCGCCAGCAGCCAAGATCGGGTCTCCTACGAG. It translates to CASSQDRVSYE. The entire CDR3 protein is CASSQDRVSYEQYF. V is TRBV4-1 and J is TRBJ2-7; D remains ambiguous. With the read ending 3 residues before the CDR3 end, the germline J gene is used to fill in that end. The CDR3 consists of 14 residues. CDR1 and CDR2 from the germline V gene are MGHRA and YSYEKL. V was clipped by 0 bases and J by 0 bases, with 6 bases between them.

Worth noting for this clone: Read data end 3 residues before the CDR3 end; the end is taken from the germline J gene. This chain joins TRBV7-8 and TRBJ1-4, with D hard to call. Germline loops: CDR1 SGHVS, CDR2 FQNEAQ. This CDR3 is 16 amino acids long. CDR3 DNA, as far as it was read: TGTGCCAGCAGCTTAGCGCTTAGCTCCTATAATTCACCA. Translating gives CASSLALSSYNSP. The whole CDR3 reads CASSLALSSYNSPLFF.

Notes on this clone: The missing CDR3 end, 3 residues past where the read stops, is filled in from the germline J gene. This rearrangement joins TRBV2 to TRBJ1-1; D not certain. The length of the CDR3 is 15 residues. The germline V and J ends were trimmed by 7 bases and 1 base, with 16 bases remaining between them. Germline values: CDR1 SNHLY, CDR2 FYNNEI. The CDR3 bases that were read are TGTGCCAGCAAACCTTTAACATCCTCGAACACTGAA. Its protein product is CASKPLTSSNTE. The complete CDR3 reads CASKPLTSSNTEAFF.

Details on this clone: Coverage ceases 3 residues before the CDR3 finishes, and the germline J gene fills in the end. The chain couples TRBV20-1 to TRBJ1-4, with D possibly TRBD1 on 6 matching bases. This CDR3 contains 15 residues. V lost 0 bases and J lost 7, with 15 bases in between. Germline V gives CDR1 DFQATT, CDR2 SNEGSKA (reference sequence). CDR3 DNA (partial): TGCAGTGCTAGAGATCTCGGGACAAGGGGTGAAAAA. Its translation is CSARDLGTRGEK. The entire CDR3 protein reads CSARDLGTRGEKLFF.

In regard to this clone: The CDR3 is cut off 3 residues early in the read; its end comes from the germline J gene. The chain links TRBV18 to TRBJ1-1; 8 bases agree with TRBD1. The germline V gene has CDR1 KGHSH and CDR2 LQKENI. The trim removed 5 bases at V and 4 bases at J, leaving 6 bases unmatched. The CDR3 totals 14 residues. The part of the CDR3 DNA that was read is TGTGCCAGCTCAGGACAGGGAAAGGGCACTGAA. Amino acids: CASSGQGKGTE. The complete CDR3 reads CASSGQGKGTEAFF.

On this clone itself: The CDR3 end is not reached by the read, which stops 3 residues before it; the germline J gene fills it in. The chain has TRBV5-6 and TRBJ1-6, with D perhaps TRBD1 (6 bases). Germline CDR1 and CDR2: SGHDT and YYEEEE. This CDR3 comprises 15 residues. Trimming pared 3 bases from V and 10 bases from J, leaving 17 bases between. The CDR3 reads CASSSTDSGKSPLHF. The CDR3 DNA, read in part, is TGTGCCAGCAGCTCTACGGACAGTGGGAAGTCACCC. The full variable domain, completed using reference TRBV5-6 and TRBJ1-6, is DAGVTQSPTHLIKTRGQQVTLRCSPKSGHDTVSWYQQALGQGPQFIFQYYEEEERQRGNFPDRFSGHQFPNYSSELNVNALLLGDSALYLCASSSTDSGKSPLHFGNGTRLTVT.

Turning to this clone: Read sequence stops 3 residues before the CDR3 end, and the germline J gene provides the missing end. This rearrangement joins TRBV7-2 to TRBJ1-1; D remains unclear. The CDR3 runs to 14 residues. Germline CDR1 and CDR2: SGHTA and FQGNSA. Deletions cut 5 bases from V and 1 base from J, with 11 bases between. The DNA read from the CDR3 is TGTGCCAGCAGCCTCGTACGAGGGAACACTGAA. Amino acids: CASSLVRGNTE. The CDR3, in full, reads CASSLVRGNTEAFF.

With regard to this clone: The read halts 3 residues ahead of the CDR3 end, with the missing end drawn from the germline J gene. The chain combines TRBV5-1 with TRBJ2-4, with D hard to call. V lost 0 bases to trimming and J lost 4 bases, with 5 bases between them. The germline V gene encodes CDR1 SGHRS and CDR2 YFSETQ. The CDR3 sequence is 13 residues long. This CDR3 reads CASSLGRKNIQYF. CDR3 DNA (partial): TGCGCCAGCAGCTTGGGCAGGAAAAACATT.

CDR3 amino acids: CASSQTTDRGLPYEQYF. Incomplete CDR3 DNA: TGTGCCAGCAGCCAAACGACGGACAGGGGGCTACCCTACGAG. V usage is TRBV14 and J usage is TRBJ2-7; 11 nucleotides align to TRBD1. The read is 3 residues too short to cover the CDR3 end, so that end is filled in from the germline J gene. V was pared by 2 bases and J by 2 bases, with 8 bases of the junction left unmatched. CDR1 is SGHDN, CDR2 FVKESK, per germline. The CDR3 has 17 amino acids.

As regards this clone: The read terminates 3 residues ahead of where the CDR3 ends, so the germline J gene completes it. The V and J genes are TRBV6-1 and TRBJ2-7; a weak D match, TRBD1 (6 bases). The CDR3 totals 15 residues. CDR1 is MNHNS, CDR2 SASEGT, per germline. V lost 4 bases and J lost 4, with 17 bases in between. The CDR3 loop reads CASSGPGHPGYEQYF. The covered CDR3 bases are TGTGCCAGCAGTGGACCGGGACATCCGGGTTACGAG.

A note on this clone: The read gets to within 3 residues of the CDR3 end, and the germline J gene fills in the rest. The J gene is TRBJ1-2, the V gene TRBV7-9; TRBD1 aligns across 10 bases. The CDR3 has 13 residues. CDR1 is SEHNR and CDR2 is FQNEAQ in the germline V gene (reference sequence). The CDR3 DNA, read in part, is TGTGCCAGCAGCTTAGGGACAGGGGGAGAC. As protein: CASSLGTGGD. The entire CDR3 protein reads CASSLGTGGDYTF.